Listed below are T cell receptor beta chains from one sample, sequenced in a study of blood T cell repertoires in COVID-19. Repertoires were generated with immunoSEQ multiplex PCR, while TCRdb's copy carries only in-frame clones and drops some. This sample has tens of thousands of clones, with 70% to 90% found just once. The specimen sequenced was peripheral blood. These receptors were collected from a middle-aged man with acute or convalescent COVID-19. Both conserved end residues are part of each CDR3. Each record gives: D gene, clone size, V gene, J gene, CDR3 protein, CDR3 DNA. D genes are given only for firm matches. Rows give clone size only sometimes, using once, few, many, or a class for an expanded clone.

d_call: TRBD2; clone_size: -; v_call: TRBV29-1; j_call: TRBJ2-1; cdr3_aa: CSVDSGSYNEQFF; cdr3_nt: TGCAGCGTTGACAGCGGGAGTTACAATGAGCAGTTCTTC
d_call: TRBD1; clone_size: -; v_call: TRBV9; j_call: TRBJ2-7; cdr3_aa: CASSRNGQGGYEQYF; cdr3_nt: TGTGCCAGCAGCCGTAATGGACAGGGGGGATACGAGCAGTACTTC
d_call: TRBD1; clone_size: -; v_call: TRBV5-6; j_call: TRBJ1-5; cdr3_aa: CASSSRAGTAFQPQHF; cdr3_nt: TGTGCCAGCAGCTCCCGTGCCGGGACAGCTTTTCAGCCCCAGCATTTT
d_call: -; clone_size: -; v_call: TRBV5-6; j_call: TRBJ1-3; cdr3_aa: CASSPRARFSGNTIYF; cdr3_nt: TGTGCCAGCAGCCCGCGGGCTAGGTTCTCTGGAAACACCATATATTTT
d_call: -; clone_size: -; v_call: TRBV5-1; j_call: TRBJ1-2; cdr3_aa: CASSFQGIGYGYTF; cdr3_nt: TGCGCCAGCAGCTTCCAGGGGATCGGCTATGGCTACACCTTC
d_call: TRBD2; clone_size: -; v_call: TRBV27; j_call: TRBJ2-3; cdr3_aa: CASSLGRGGPNTQYF; cdr3_nt: TGTGCCAGCAGTTTAGGGCGGGGGGGCCCAAATACGCAGTATTTT
d_call: TRBD1; clone_size: -; v_call: TRBV27; j_call: TRBJ1-1; cdr3_aa: CASSFRTGDTEAFF; cdr3_nt: TGTGCCAGCAGTTTTAGGACAGGGGACACTGAAGCTTTCTTT
d_call: TRBD1; clone_size: -; v_call: TRBV11-3; j_call: TRBJ2-7; cdr3_aa: CASSLGGQGNHEQYF; cdr3_nt: TGTGCCAGCAGCTTAGGAGGACAGGGGAACCACGAGCAGTACTTC
d_call: -; clone_size: few; v_call: TRBV6-5; j_call: TRBJ1-4; cdr3_aa: CASRLSQDLREKLFF; cdr3_nt: TGTGCCAGCAGGCTCTCTCAGGATCTTAGGGAAAAACTGTTTTTT
d_call: TRBD2; clone_size: -; v_call: TRBV6-5; j_call: TRBJ2-1; cdr3_aa: CASTRGLGYNEQFF; cdr3_nt: TGTGCCAGCACGAGGGGACTAGGCTACAATGAGCAGTTCTTC
d_call: -; clone_size: few; v_call: TRBV5-1; j_call: TRBJ2-7; cdr3_aa: CASSLRDNNYEQYF; cdr3_nt: TGCGCCAGCAGCCTAAGGGACAATAATTACGAGCAGTACTTC
d_call: -; clone_size: once; v_call: TRBV7-2; j_call: TRBJ2-5; cdr3_aa: CASSIQGWAQETQYF; cdr3_nt: TGTGCCAGCAGCATACAGGGATGGGCCCAAGAGACCCAGTACTTC
d_call: -; clone_size: -; v_call: TRBV20-1; j_call: TRBJ1-2; cdr3_aa: CSASTDYGYTF; cdr3_nt: TGCAGTGCTAGTACAGATTATGGCTACACCTTC
d_call: TRBD1; clone_size: -; v_call: TRBV25-1; j_call: TRBJ1-2; cdr3_aa: CASSDGEGTGGLGYTF; cdr3_nt: TGTGCCAGCAGTGATGGGGAGGGGACAGGGGGCCTTGGCTACACCTTC
d_call: TRBD1; clone_size: -; v_call: TRBV10-3; j_call: TRBJ2-7; cdr3_aa: CAIMVSGTASYEQYF; cdr3_nt: TGTGCCATCATGGTGTCGGGGACAGCGAGCTACGAGCAGTACTTC
d_call: TRBD2; clone_size: -; v_call: TRBV5-1; j_call: TRBJ2-3; cdr3_aa: CASSPTELAGGTGTDTQYF; cdr3_nt: TGCGCCAGCAGCCCGACGGAGTTGGCGGGAGGAACGGGCACAGATACGCAGTATTTT
d_call: -; clone_size: -; v_call: TRBV9; j_call: TRBJ1-3; cdr3_aa: CASSVSGQSSGNTIYF; cdr3_nt: TGTGCCAGCAGCGTTTCTGGACAAAGCTCTGGAAACACCATATATTTT
d_call: -; clone_size: -; v_call: TRBV9; j_call: TRBJ1-1; cdr3_aa: CASSVGSGWTEAFF; cdr3_nt: TGTGCCAGCAGCGTAGGATCGGGTTGGACTGAAGCTTTCTTT
d_call: TRBD2; clone_size: -; v_call: TRBV3-1/TRBV3-2; j_call: TRBJ2-1; cdr3_aa: CASSLGVAGVMSSYNEQFF; cdr3_nt: TGTGCCAGCAGCCTGGGGGTAGCGGGAGTTATGAGCTCCTACAATGAGCAGTTCTTC
d_call: -; clone_size: few; v_call: TRBV7-6; j_call: TRBJ1-5; cdr3_aa: CASSSAGGGNQPQHF; cdr3_nt: TGTGCCAGCAGCTCCGCGGGGGGAGGCAATCAGCCCCAGCATTTT